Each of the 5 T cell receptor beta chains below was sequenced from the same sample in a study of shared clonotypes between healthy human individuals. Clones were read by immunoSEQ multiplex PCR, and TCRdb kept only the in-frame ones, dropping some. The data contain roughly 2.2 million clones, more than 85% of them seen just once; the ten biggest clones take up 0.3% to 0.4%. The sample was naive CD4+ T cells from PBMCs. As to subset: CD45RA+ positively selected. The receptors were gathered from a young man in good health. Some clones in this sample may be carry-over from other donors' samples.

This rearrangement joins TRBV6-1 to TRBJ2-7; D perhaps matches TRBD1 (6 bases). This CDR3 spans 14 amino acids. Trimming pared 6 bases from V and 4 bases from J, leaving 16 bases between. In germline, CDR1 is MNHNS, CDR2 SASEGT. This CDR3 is CASRSGTTLYEQYF. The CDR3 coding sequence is TGTGCCAGCAGATCCGGGACAACCCTTTACGAGCAGTACTTC.

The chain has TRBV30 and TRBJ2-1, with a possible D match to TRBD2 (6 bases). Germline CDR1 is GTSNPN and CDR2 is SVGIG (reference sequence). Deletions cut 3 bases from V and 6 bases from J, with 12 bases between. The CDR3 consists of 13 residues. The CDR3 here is CAWSRTTPNEQFF. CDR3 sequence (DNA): TGTGCCTGGAGCCGGACTACCCCCAATGAGCAGTTCTTC.

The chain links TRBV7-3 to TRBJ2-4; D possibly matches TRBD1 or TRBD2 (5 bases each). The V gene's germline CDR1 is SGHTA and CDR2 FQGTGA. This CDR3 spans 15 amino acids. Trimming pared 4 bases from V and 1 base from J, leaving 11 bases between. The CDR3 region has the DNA TGTGCCAGCAGCTCTGATGGGACGGCCAAAAACATTCAGTACTTC. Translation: CASSSDGTAKNIQYF.

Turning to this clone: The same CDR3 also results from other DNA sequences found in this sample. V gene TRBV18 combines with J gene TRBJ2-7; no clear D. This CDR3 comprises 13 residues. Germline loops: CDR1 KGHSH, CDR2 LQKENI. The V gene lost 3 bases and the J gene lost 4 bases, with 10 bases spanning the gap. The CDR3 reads CASSPPSLYEQYF. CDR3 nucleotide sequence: TGTGCCAGCTCACCGCCTAGTCTTTACGAGCAGTACTTC.

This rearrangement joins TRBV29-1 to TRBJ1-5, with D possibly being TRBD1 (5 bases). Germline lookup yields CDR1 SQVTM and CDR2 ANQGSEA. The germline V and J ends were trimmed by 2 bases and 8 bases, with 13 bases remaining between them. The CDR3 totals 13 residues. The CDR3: CSVEQALREPQHF. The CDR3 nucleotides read TGCAGCGTTGAACAGGCCCTCAGGGAGCCCCAGCATTTT.